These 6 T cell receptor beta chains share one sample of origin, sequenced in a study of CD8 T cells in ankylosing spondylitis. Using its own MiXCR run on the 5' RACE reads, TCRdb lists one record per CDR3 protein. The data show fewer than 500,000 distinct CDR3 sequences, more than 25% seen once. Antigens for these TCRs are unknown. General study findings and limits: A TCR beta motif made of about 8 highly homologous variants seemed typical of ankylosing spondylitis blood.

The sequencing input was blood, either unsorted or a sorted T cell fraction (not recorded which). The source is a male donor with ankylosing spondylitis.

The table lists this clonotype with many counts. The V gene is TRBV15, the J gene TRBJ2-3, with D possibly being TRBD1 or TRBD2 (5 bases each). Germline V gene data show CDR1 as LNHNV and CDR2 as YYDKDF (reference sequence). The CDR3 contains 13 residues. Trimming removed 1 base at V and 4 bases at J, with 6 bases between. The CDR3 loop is CATSRVGADTQYF. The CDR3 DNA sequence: TGTGCCACCAGCAGAGTGGGGGCAGATACGCAGTATTTT.

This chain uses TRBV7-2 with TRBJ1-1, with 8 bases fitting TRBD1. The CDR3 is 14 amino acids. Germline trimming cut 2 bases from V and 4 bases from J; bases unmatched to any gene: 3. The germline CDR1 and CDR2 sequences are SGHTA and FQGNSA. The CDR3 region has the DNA TGTGCCAGCAGCTTACAGGGGGCCGCCACTGAAGCTTTCTTT. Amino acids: CASSLQGAATEAFF.

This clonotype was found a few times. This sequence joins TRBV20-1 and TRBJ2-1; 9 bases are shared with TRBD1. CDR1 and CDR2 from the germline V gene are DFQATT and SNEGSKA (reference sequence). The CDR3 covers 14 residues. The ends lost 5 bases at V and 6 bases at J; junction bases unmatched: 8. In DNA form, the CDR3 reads TGCAGTGCTGGTTGGGACAGGGAGGGCAATGAGCAGTTCTTC. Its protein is CSAGWDREGNEQFF.

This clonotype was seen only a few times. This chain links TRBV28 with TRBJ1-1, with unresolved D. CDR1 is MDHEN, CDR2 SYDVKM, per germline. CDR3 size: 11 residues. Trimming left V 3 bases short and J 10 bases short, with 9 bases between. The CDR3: CASSLMGGAFF. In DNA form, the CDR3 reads TGTGCCAGCAGTTTGATGGGTGGAGCTTTCTTT.

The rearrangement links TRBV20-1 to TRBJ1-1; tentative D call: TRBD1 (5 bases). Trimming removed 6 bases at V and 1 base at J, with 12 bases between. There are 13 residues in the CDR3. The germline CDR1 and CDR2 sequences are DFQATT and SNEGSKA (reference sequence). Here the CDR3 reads CSAARGGNTEAFF. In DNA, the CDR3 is TGCAGTGCCGCCCGGGGGGGGAACACTGAAGCTTTCTTT.

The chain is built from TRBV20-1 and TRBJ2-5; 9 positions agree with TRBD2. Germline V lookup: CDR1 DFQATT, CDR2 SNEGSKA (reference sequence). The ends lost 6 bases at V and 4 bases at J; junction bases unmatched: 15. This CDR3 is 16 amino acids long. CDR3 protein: CSATEPRGGQRETQYF. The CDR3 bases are TGCAGTGCCACTGAGCCGCGGGGGGGGCAACGAGAGACCCAGTACTTC.